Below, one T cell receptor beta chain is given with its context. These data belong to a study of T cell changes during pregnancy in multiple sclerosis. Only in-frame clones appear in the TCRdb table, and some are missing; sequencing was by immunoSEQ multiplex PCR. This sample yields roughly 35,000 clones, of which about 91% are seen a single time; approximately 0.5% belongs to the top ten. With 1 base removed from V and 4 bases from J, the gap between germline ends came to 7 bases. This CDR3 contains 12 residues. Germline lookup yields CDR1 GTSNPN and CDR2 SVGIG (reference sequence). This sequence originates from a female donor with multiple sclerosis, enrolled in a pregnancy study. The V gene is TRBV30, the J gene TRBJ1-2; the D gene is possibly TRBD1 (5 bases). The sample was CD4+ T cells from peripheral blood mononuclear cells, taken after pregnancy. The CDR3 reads CAWSGGSYGYTF. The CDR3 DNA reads TGTGCCTGGAGTGGGGGCAGCTATGGCTACACCTTC.